The clone carrying this T cell receptor beta chain was counted at least ten times. The antigen remains undetermined. Germline V CDR1 and CDR2: MGHRA, YSYEKL. The CDR3 consists of 16 residues. Between the trimmed V and J ends, which lost 4 bases and 0 bases, there was a span of 13 bases. These data belong to a study of glioma-infiltrating T cells. Findings of the study overall: Above-expected tissue-blood divergence occurred in all gliomas, most in low-grade ones.

TCR alpha and beta CDR3 regions were amplified from RNA using iRepertoire nested multiplex PCR. TCRdb reanalysed the multiplex PCR reads using MiXCR and keeps one entry per CDR3 protein. The table has fewer than 200,000 distinct CDR3 sequences, under 55% seen once. The J gene is TRBJ1-5, the V gene TRBV4-1, with unresolved D. This receptor was identified in a human donor with low-grade glioma or glioblastoma, undergoing nonglioma brain surgery, or in good health (not recorded which). Sequenced material: glioma tissue, nonneoplastic brain tissue, or PBMCs (not recorded which). This CDR3 is CASSPPSGDSNQPQHF. CDR3 in DNA: TGCGCCAGCAGCCCTCCTTCCGGGGATAGCAATCAGCCCCAGCATTTT.